The source of this T cell receptor beta chain is a study of blood T cell repertoires in COVID-19 (dated by TCRdb to about 2020). For context, the study as a whole: Samples covering the acute and convalescent phases of COVID-19 were provided by collaborators in the United States, Italy and Spain. A de-identified subject ID, COVID-19 status, age in years and sex were almost always included in the sample metadata. Samples were obtained from the ongoing ImmuneRACE study (first 160 participants) and from about 1,300 subjects provided by 6 global collaborators. The repertoires were released in a freely available public database intended as a resource for research on the immune response to SARS-CoV-2. The prospective study material was composed of cDNA or gDNA derived from T cells, B-cell-depleted T cells, or PBMCs. Deeply sampled blood TCRbeta repertoires from subjects exposed to, actively infected with, or recovered from COVID-19 were included in the dataset. Where available, HLA class I and class II types were obtained from metadata supplied by the sample provider rather than from assay-based typing. Results the study describes overall, beyond this receptor: Clinical and demographic metadata were provided uncurated, with the amount varying by source and participant.

The sample holds one count of this clone. No antigen is known for it. No much larger clone is present one base from it, and per-base qualities are unavailable. Collaborating institutions collected whole blood in K2EDTA tubes following their own protocols. For TCRbeta analysis, collaborator samples were shipped as frozen whole blood, as isolated PBMCs, or as DNA extracted from either sample type. The immunoSEQ Assay, a bias-controlled multiplex PCR, was used to amplify TCRbeta CDR3 regions from genomic DNA. The authors processed their data as follows. The number of nucleated cells in each sample was estimated by amplification of reference gene primers within the assay. To quantify the absolute abundance of each unique TCRbeta CDR3 rearrangement, sequence reads were collapsed and filtered. For each sample, productive Simpson clonality was calculated as the square root of Simpson's diversity index over productive rearrangements. Sourced from immuneACCESS, this table was stored by TCRdb with only in-frame sequences that have V and J called. A share of the clones is absent; for the studies checked, an unresolved V gene accounts for under half, and the remainder has no known explanation. V, J and clone size were drawn from that table, and D and trimming were deduced from the DNA. Counted in this sample were about 210,000 clones; just under 85% of them appeared once. The ten top clones hold 6% to 8.5% of the sample.

In the germline V gene (reference sequence), CDR1 corresponds to MNHEY and CDR2 to SMNVEV. There are 16 amino acids in the CDR3, from cysteine to phenylalanine inclusive. Only the CDR3 DNA is retained, 48 bases long and in frame from the first base. V and J are trimmed by 5 bases and 3 bases, and the gene matches miss 12 bases of the junction. This receptor was taken from a woman in her 50s with active or convalescent COVID-19. Sequenced material: peripheral blood. The chain was built from TRBV27 and TRBJ1-2, and 7 bases in between align with TRBD1. The CDR3 has the sequence CASSTTARQGDYGYTF. The nucleotide sequence is given as TGTGCCAGCAGTACCACGGCCAGACAGGGCGACTATGGCTACACCTTC.